This passage covers 25 T cell receptor beta chains from one sample sequenced in a study of blood T cell repertoires in COVID-19. The data were produced by immunoSEQ multiplex PCR, yet TCRdb's version contains in-frame clones alone and is incomplete. The repertoire holds around 290,000 clones, about nine tenths seen once, with around 2.4% in the top ten. Sequenced sample: PBMCs or T cells enriched from blood (not recorded which). Receptor source: a woman between 18 and 29 years old who had recovered from COVID-19.

The sample holds one count of this clone. This chain connects TRBV5-1 to TRBJ2-7, with 9 bases that match TRBD1. Germline V gene lookup returns CDR1 SGHRS and CDR2 YFSETQ. The CDR3 totals 18 residues. With 4 bases clipped from V and 6 bases from J, the junction kept 20 bases outside the gene matches. This chain's CDR3 is CASSKQGAPGLLPSEQYF. The CDR3 nucleotides read TGCGCCAGCAGCAAACAGGGGGCCCCGGGACTCCTCCCCTCCGAGCAGTACTTC.

The V and J genes are TRBV7-9 and TRBJ1-1; D ambiguous. The germline V and J ends were trimmed by 5 bases and 2 bases, with 3 bases remaining between them. This CDR3 spans 11 amino acids. Germline V lookup: CDR1 SEHNR, CDR2 FQNEAQ (reference sequence). The CDR3 is CASSTNTEAFF. The CDR3, as DNA: TGTGCCAGCAGCACTAACACTGAAGCTTTCTTT. The full variable domain, completed using reference TRBV7-9 and TRBJ1-1, is DTGVSQNPRHKITKRGQNVTFRCDPISEHNRLYWYRQTLGQGPEFLTYFQNEAQLEKSRLLSDRFSAERPKGSFSTLEIQRTEQGDSAMYLCASSTNTEAFFGQGTRLTVV.

The rearrangement joins TRBV4-3 to TRBJ2-2, with TRBD2 as a possible D gene (7 bases). The CDR3 loop spans 17 amino acids. In germline, CDR1 is LGHNA, CDR2 YSLEER. V shed 0 bases and J shed 6 bases, with 17 bases lying between them. The CDR3 sequence: CASSQEDQRGGPGELFF. The CDR3 DNA reads as TGCGCCAGCAGCCAAGAGGACCAGAGGGGGGGCCCCGGGGAGCTGTTTTTT.

The rearrangement uses TRBV7-9 and TRBJ1-3; D possibly corresponds to TRBD1 (5 bases). The CDR3 length is 18 residues. Deletions cut 6 bases from V and 0 bases from J, with 21 bases between. The germline V gene encodes CDR1 SEHNR and CDR2 FQNEAQ (reference sequence). For the CDR3, the DNA is TGTGCCAGCAGGGAAGAATTGGGGCTAAAACCCTCTGGAAACACCATATATTTT. Translated: CASREELGLKPSGNTIYF.

The CDR3 DNA reads as TGCAGCGTTGATGGAGTAGACACTGAAGCTTTCTTT. It is translated as CSVDGVDTEAFF. V and J are TRBV29-1 and TRBJ1-1, with no clear D. The length of the CDR3 is 12 residues. Trimming took off 3 bases at V and 3 bases at J, with 8 bases between the two ends. The germline CDR1 and CDR2 sequences are SQVTM and ANQGSEA.

The gene calls are TRBV6-5 and TRBJ2-2; TRBD2 matches at 9 bases. This CDR3 is 16 amino acids long. Germline CDR1 MNHEY, CDR2 SVGAGI. The ends lost 2 bases at V and 6 bases at J; junction bases unmatched: 7. The CDR3 reads CASSYGTTSGPGELFF. CDR3 nucleotide sequence: TGTGCCAGCAGTTACGGGACGACTAGCGGCCCCGGGGAGCTGTTTTTT.

The CDR3 region is CASSFGTANYGYTF. The DNA for the CDR3 is TGCGCCAGCAGCTTCGGGACAGCCAACTATGGCTACACCTTC. J is TRBJ1-2 and V is TRBV5-1; 7 nucleotides match TRBD1. This CDR3 spans 14 amino acids. Germline V gene lookup returns CDR1 SGHRS and CDR2 YFSETQ. The V and J ends lost 2 bases and 2 bases, in that order; junction bases with no gene match: 3.

The chain employs TRBV24-1 and TRBJ2-3; 9 bases are shared with TRBD1. With 3 bases clipped from V and 4 bases from J, the junction kept 4 bases outside the gene matches. CDR1 and CDR2 (germline): KGHDR, SFDVKD. The CDR3 has 15 residues. The DNA of the CDR3 is TGTGCCACCAGTGATACCCGACAGGGGGCAGATACGCAGTATTTT. Translating it yields CATSDTRQGADTQYF.

This rearrangement joins TRBV15 to TRBJ2-7; D is unclear. Trimming cost V 0 bases and J 2 bases, with 11 bases left between them. This CDR3 is built from 15 residues. Germline CDR1 reads LNHNV; CDR2 reads YYDKDF (reference sequence). CDR3 in amino acids: CATSRDLTSPYEQYF. Here the CDR3 DNA reads TGTGCCACCAGCAGAGATCTGACAAGCCCCTACGAGCAGTACTTC.

The V gene is TRBV19, the J gene TRBJ2-1; no reliable D call. From germline, CDR1 is LNHDA and CDR2 SQIVND (reference sequence). The CDR3 is 13 amino acids. Trimming stripped 6 bases from V and 6 bases from J, with 12 bases between. CDR3 residues: CASSSYRPNEQFF. In nucleotides, the CDR3 is TGTGCCAGTAGCTCCTATCGTCCCAATGAGCAGTTCTTC.

The chain combines TRBV25-1 with TRBJ2-6, with D possibly matching TRBD1 (5 bases). The V and J ends lost 0 bases and 1 base respectively, with 13 bases between them. The CDR3 length is 18 residues. Germline assignment: CDR1 MGHDK and CDR2 SYGVNS. The CDR3 protein is CASSEYFRDASGANVLTF. CDR3 DNA sequence: TGTGCCAGCAGTGAATATTTCAGGGATGCGTCTGGGGCCAACGTCCTGACTTTC.

In its sample, this clone was seen once. The chain recombines TRBV29-1 with TRBJ2-7; possibly TRBD2 for D (5 bases). In germline, CDR1 is SQVTM, CDR2 ANQGSEA. Trimming took off 2 bases at V and 7 bases at J, with 18 bases between the two ends. The length of the CDR3 is 14 residues. The CDR3, as DNA: TGCAGCGTTGAACCGGACTGGCCTCTGGGAGAGCAGTACTTC. It translates to CSVEPDWPLGEQYF.

The genes are TRBV3-1 (or the pseudogene TRBV3-2) and TRBJ2-3, with D unclear. The CDR3 loop spans 14 amino acids. CDR1 is LGHDT, CDR2 YNNKEL, per germline (reference sequence). The V end was cut by 0 bases, the J end by 4 bases, with 8 bases between. As DNA, the CDR3 is TGTGCCAGCAGCCAAGACCAGTGGTCAGATACGCAGTATTTT. Amino acids: CASSQDQWSDTQYF.

The chain joins TRBV7-2 to TRBJ2-7; D uncertain. V was trimmed by 5 bases and J by 3 bases, leaving 8 bases between them. CDR3 length: 12 residues. Germline lookup yields CDR1 SGHTA and CDR2 FQGNSA. Here the CDR3 DNA reads TGTGCCAGCAGCCCCACTTTCTACGAGCAGTACTTC. This encodes CASSPTFYEQYF.

The chain couples TRBV5-1 to TRBJ2-1; 9 bases fit TRBD2. The CDR3 runs 14 residues. The V gene end was trimmed by 4 bases and the J gene end by 5 bases; junction bases not matched to a gene: 4. Germline CDR1 is SGHRS and CDR2 is YFSETQ. CDR3 bases: TGCGCCAGCAGCGTGGGACTAGCAGACAATGAGCAGTTCTTC. It specifies CASSVGLADNEQFF.

Here the CDR3 DNA reads TGTGCCAGCAGCCATCGGGGGGGCGAAGAAAAACTGTTTTTT. It translates to CASSHRGGEEKLFF. The J gene is TRBJ1-4, the V gene TRBV3-1 (or the pseudogene TRBV3-2), with D perhaps matching TRBD1 (6 bases). There are 14 residues in the CDR3. CDR1 LGHDT and CDR2 YNNKEL come from the germline V gene (reference sequence). The V gene lost 3 bases and the J gene lost 8 bases, with 13 bases spanning the gap.

This clone was recorded only once. The chain is built from TRBV14 and TRBJ1-2, with D unclear. The CDR3 is made up of 13 amino acids. CDR1 is SGHDN and CDR2 is FVKESK in the germline V gene. Trimming shortened V by 5 bases and J by 6 bases, and 13 bases separated the two germline ends. The CDR3 loop reads CASSYHAIDGYTF. In nucleotides, the CDR3 is TGTGCCAGCAGCTACCACGCCATAGATGGCTACACCTTC.

This chain connects TRBV27 to TRBJ2-7; 11 bases match TRBD2. V gave up 3 bases and J gave up 2 bases; unmatched junction bases: 3. Germline-derived CDR1 and CDR2 are MNHEY and SMNVEV (reference sequence). The CDR3 covers 15 residues. CDR3 residues: CASSLIAGGPYEQYF. In nucleotides, the CDR3 is TGTGCCAGCAGTTTGATAGCGGGAGGGCCCTACGAGCAGTACTTC.

This chain uses TRBV5-1 with TRBJ2-3, with 8 bases aligning to TRBD2. Trimming removed 1 base from V and 5 bases from J; junction bases left unmatched: 12. In germline, CDR1 is SGHRS, CDR2 YFSETQ. The CDR3 length is 17 residues. Written as DNA, the CDR3 is TGCGCCAGCAGCTTGAACACCAGAGCGGGAGCCAGAGATACGCAGTATTTT. As protein: CASSLNTRAGARDTQYF.

The chain carries TRBV4-1 and TRBJ2-7; D may be TRBD1 (6 bases). Germline-derived CDR1 and CDR2 are MGHRA and YSYEKL. The CDR3 is 18 amino acids. Trimming left V 4 bases short and J 6 bases short, with 28 bases between. CDR3 coding DNA: TGCGCCAGCAGCCTCATGACAGGCCGTTCAAGGGTAGGCGGCGAGCAGTACTTC. Its translation: CASSLMTGRSRVGGEQYF.

In the case of this clone: The germline gene is not matched at one end of the junction; a read error may be the cause. The chain joins TRBV6-8 to TRBJ1-4, with 8 nucleotides matching TRBD1. This CDR3 has 19 residues. Germline V CDR1 and CDR2: MNHGY, SAAAGT. The CDR3 here is CPGRNRTGTPPSTNEKLFF. CDR3 nucleotide sequence: TGCCCCGGCAGAAACCGGACAGGGACCCCGCCTTCAACTAATGAAAAACTGTTTTTT.

This rearrangement joins TRBV7-2 to TRBJ2-1; TRBD2 matches at 12 bases. The CDR3 covers 16 residues. The V and J ends lost 1 base and 5 bases, in that order; junction bases with no gene match: 3. Germline CDR1 and CDR2: SGHTA and FQGNSA. The CDR3 DNA is TGTGCCAGCAGCTTAGGGGGGACTAGCGGGCACAATGAGCAGTTCTTC. Translating gives CASSLGGTSGHNEQFF.

The chain couples TRBV19 to TRBJ1-1; TRBD1 matches at 8 bases. The germline V gene has CDR1 LNHDA and CDR2 SQIVND (reference sequence). The CDR3 totals 15 residues. After removal of 5 bases from V and 5 bases from J, the junction contained 10 bases not matched to a gene. CDR3 DNA sequence: TGTGCCAGTAGTCGGTTCGGACAGGGTGAGACTGAAGCTTTCTTT. Translating it yields CASSRFGQGETEAFF.

The CDR3: CASSRSGGVETQYF. As DNA, the CDR3 is TGTGCCAGCAGCCGCTCCGGCGGGGTGGAGACCCAGTACTTC. The J gene is TRBJ2-5, the V gene TRBV11-2; a weak D match, TRBD2 (6 bases). Trimming shortened V by 5 bases and J by 5 bases, and 15 bases separated the two germline ends. CDR1 and CDR2 (germline): SGHAT, FQNNGV. CDR3 length: 14 residues.

This clone was seen more than once but under ten times. V gene TRBV19 combines with J gene TRBJ1-1; 7 bases are a match to TRBD1. Germline CDR1 is LNHDA and CDR2 is SQIVND (reference sequence). V was clipped by 6 bases and J by 2 bases; unmatched bases: 6. This CDR3 has 14 amino acids. The CDR3, as DNA: TGTGCCAGTAGACCGGGACAGATAAACACTGAAGCTTTCTTT. Translation: CASRPGQINTEAFF.